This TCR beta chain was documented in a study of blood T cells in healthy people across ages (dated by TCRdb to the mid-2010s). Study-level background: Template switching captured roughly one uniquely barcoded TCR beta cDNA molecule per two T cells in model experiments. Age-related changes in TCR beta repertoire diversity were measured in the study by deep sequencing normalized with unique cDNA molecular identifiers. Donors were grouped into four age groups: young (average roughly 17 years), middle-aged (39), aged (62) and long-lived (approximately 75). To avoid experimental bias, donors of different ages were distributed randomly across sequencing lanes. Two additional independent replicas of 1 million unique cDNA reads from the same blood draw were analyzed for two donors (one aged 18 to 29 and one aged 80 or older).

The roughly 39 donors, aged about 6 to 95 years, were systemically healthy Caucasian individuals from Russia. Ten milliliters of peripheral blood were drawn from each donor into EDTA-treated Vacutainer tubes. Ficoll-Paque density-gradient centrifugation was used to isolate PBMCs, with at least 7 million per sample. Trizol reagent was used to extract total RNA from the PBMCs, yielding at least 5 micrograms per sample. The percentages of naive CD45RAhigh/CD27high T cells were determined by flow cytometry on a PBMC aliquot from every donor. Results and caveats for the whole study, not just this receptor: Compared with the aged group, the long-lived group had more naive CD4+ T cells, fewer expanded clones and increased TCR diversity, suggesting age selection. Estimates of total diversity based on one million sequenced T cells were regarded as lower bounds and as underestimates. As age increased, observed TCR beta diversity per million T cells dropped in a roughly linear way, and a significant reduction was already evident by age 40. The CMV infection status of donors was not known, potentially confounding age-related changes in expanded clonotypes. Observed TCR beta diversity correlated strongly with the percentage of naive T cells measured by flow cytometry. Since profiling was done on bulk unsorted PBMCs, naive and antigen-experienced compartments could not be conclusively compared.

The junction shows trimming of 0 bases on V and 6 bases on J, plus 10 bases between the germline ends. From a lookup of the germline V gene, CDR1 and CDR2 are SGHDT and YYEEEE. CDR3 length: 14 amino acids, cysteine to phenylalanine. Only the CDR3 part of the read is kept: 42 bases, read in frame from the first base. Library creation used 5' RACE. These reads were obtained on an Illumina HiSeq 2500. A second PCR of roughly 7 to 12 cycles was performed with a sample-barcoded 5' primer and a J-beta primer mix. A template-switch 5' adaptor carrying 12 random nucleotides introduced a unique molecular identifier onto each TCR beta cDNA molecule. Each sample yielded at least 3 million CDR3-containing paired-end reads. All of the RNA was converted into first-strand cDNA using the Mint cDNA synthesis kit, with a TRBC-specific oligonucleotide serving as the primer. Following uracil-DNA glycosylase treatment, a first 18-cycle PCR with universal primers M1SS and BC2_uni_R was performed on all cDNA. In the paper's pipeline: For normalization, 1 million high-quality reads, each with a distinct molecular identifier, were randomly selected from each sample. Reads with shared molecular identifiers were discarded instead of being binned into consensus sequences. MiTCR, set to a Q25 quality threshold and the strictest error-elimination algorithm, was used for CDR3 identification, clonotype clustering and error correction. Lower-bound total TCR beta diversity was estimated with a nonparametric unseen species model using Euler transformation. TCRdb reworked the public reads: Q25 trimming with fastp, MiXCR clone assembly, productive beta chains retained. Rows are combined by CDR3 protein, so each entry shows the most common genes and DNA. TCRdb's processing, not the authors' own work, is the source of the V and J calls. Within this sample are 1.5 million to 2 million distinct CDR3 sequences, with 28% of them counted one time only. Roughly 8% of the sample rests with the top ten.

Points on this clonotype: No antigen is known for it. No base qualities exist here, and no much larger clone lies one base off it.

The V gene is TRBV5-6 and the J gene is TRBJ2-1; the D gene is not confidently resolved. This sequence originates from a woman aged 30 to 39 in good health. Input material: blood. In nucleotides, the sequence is TGTGCCAGCAGCTTGGCCGGTTACGGCAATGAGCAGTTCTTC. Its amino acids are CASSLAGYGNEQFF.